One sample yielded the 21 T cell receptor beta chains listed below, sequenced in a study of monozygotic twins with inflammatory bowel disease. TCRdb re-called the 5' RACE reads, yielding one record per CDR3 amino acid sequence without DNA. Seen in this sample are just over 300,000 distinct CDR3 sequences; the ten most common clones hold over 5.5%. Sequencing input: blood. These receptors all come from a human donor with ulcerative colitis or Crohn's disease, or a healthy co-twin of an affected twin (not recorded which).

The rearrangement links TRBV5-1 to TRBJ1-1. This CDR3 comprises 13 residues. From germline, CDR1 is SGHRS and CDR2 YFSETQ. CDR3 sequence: CASSSGRELEAFF.

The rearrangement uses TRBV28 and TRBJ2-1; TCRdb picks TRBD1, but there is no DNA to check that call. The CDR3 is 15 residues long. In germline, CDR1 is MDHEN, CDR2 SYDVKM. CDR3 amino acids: CASSKMTGGSYEQFF.

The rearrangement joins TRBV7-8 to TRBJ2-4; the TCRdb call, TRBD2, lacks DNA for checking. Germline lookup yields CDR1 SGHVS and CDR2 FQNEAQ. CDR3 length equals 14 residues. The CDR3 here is CASSREGASNIQYF.

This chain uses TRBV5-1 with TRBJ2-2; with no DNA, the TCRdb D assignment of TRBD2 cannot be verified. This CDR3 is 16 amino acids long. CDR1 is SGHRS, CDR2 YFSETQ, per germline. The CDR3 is CASSWGTSGATGELFF. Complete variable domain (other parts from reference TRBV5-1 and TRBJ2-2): KAGVTQTPRYLIKTRGQQVTLSCSPISGHRSVSWYQQTPGQGLQFLFEYFSETQRNKGNFPGRFSGRQFSNSRSEMNVSTLELGDSALYLCASSWGTSGATGELFFGEGSRLTVL.

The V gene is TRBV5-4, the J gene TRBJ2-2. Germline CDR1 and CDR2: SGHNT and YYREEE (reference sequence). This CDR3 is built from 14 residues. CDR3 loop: CASSLGVNTGELFF. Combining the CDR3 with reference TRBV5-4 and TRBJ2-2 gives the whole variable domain ETGVTQSPTHLIKTRGQQVTLRCSSQSGHNTVSWYQQALGQGPQFIFQYYREEENGRGNFPPRFSGLQFPNYSSELNVNALELDDSALYLCASSLGVNTGELFFGEGSRLTVL.

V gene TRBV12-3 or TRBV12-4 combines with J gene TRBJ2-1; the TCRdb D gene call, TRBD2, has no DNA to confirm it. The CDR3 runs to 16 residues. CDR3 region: CASSTSGGPFYNEQFF.

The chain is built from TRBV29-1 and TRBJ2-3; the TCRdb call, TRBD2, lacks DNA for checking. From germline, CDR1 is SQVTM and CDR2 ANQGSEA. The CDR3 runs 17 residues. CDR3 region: CSVLGLAGVDGTDTQYF.

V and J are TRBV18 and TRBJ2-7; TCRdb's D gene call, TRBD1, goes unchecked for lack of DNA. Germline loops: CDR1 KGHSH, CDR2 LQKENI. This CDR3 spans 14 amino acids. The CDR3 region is CASSPVGTGTEQYF.

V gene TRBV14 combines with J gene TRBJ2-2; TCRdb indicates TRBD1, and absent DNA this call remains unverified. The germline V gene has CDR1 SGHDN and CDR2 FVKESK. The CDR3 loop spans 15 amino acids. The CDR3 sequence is CASSLDRRGTGELFF.

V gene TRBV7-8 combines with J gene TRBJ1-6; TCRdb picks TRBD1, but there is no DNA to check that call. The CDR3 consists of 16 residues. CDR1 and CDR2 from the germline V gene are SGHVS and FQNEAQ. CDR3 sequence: CASSLVGQGADSPLHF.

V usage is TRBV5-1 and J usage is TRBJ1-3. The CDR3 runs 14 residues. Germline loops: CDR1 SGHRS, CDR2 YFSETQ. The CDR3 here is CASSLRGSGNTIYF.

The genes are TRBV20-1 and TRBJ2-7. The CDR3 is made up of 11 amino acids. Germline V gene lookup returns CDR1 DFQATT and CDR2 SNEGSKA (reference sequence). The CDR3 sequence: CSASLSYEQYF.

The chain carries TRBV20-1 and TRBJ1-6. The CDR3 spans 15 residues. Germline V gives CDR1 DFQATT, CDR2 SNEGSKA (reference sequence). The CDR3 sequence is CSARKVGQLNSPLHF.

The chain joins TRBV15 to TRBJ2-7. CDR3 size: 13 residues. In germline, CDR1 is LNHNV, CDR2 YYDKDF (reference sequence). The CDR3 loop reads CATSPDGSYEQYF.

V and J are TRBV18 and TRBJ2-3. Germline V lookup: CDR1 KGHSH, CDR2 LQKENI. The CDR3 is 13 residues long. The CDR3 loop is CASSPPSSNTQYF.

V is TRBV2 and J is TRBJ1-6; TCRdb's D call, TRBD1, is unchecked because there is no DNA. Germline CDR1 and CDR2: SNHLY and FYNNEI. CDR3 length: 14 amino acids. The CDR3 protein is CAINRDSDNSPLHF. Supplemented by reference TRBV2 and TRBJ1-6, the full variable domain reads EPEVTQTPSHQVTQMGQEVILRCVPISNHLYFYWYRQILGQKVEFLVSFYNNEISEKSEIFDDQFSVERPDGSNFTLKIRSTKLEDSAMYFCAINRDSDNSPLHFGNGTRLTVT.

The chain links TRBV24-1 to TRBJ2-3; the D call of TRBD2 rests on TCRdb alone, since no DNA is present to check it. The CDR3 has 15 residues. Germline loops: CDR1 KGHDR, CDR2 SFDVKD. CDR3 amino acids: CATSSQRESTDTQYF.

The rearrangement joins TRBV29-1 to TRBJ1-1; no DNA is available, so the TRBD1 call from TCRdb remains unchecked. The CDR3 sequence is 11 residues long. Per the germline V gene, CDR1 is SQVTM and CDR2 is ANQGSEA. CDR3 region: CSGGGKTEAFF. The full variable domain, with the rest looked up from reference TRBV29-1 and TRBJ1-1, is SAVISQKPSRDICQRGTSLTIQCQVDSQVTMMFWYRQQPGQSLTLIATANQGSEATYESGFVIDKFPISRPNLTFSTLTVSNMSPEDSSIYLCSGGGKTEAFFGQGTRLTVV.

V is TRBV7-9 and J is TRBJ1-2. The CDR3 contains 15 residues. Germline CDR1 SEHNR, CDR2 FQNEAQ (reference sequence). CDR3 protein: CASSLKQGGSYGYTF.

The CDR3 reads CAISVGTQRETQYF. V usage is TRBV10-3 and J usage is TRBJ2-5. The CDR3 consists of 14 residues. Germline V gene sequence: CDR1 ENHRY, CDR2 SYGVKD.

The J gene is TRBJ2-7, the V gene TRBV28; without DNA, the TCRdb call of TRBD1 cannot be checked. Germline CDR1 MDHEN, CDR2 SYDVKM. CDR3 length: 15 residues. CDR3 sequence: CASSLAGTGAHEQYF.